This is a list of T cell receptor beta chains from one sample in a study of T cells expressing NK-cell markers. TCRdb re-called the 5' RACE reads, yielding one record per CDR3 amino acid sequence without DNA. This listing includes 400,000 or so distinct CDR3 sequences. The sequenced material came from blood T cells: a sorted CD56 or NKG2C T cell subset, CD4+ or CD8+ T cells, or bulk PBMC T cells (not recorded which). All receptors come from a woman in her forties or fifties in good health. CDR3s include the opening cysteine and the closing phenylalanine or tryptophan. The order of the fields is V gene, J gene, CDR3 length, CDR3 protein.

TRBV29-1	TRBJ2-3	11	CSVGAVVAQYF
TRBV6-5	TRBJ2-3	16	CAKLDAGVIPTDTQYF
TRBV14	TRBJ2-5	11	CASSHLATQYF
TRBV5-1	TRBJ2-1	16	CASSFDRTLSVDEQFF
TRBV5-1	TRBJ2-2	16	CASNSGHPLSSGELFF
TRBV20-1	TRBJ2-3	13	CSASSQDTDTQYF
TRBV12-3/TRBV12-4	TRBJ1-1	12	CASSRVGTEAFF
TRBV4-1	TRBJ2-3	18	CASSQEAGLAGGTDTQYF
TRBV24-1	TRBJ2-1	15	CATSDGSSGRGEQFF
TRBV6-5	TRBJ2-3	18	CASSLRGLAGVSTDTQYF
TRBV4-2	TRBJ2-5	17	CASRPLSPGQGQVTQYF
TRBV5-1	TRBJ2-1	15	CASSYGQGLENEQFF
TRBV7-2	TRBJ2-3	14	CASSLGGTTYTQYF
TRBV5-1	TRBJ1-1	11	CASSLNTEAFF
TRBV4-1	TRBJ2-2	17	CASSQRDTPLNTGELFF
TRBV10-3	TRBJ2-1	18	CAISPGLAGVFSYNEQFF
TRBV5-1	TRBJ2-7	14	CASTSAGGPSEQYF
TRBV20-1	TRBJ2-1	17	CSARDRPAGVTYNEQFF
TRBV29-1	TRBJ2-3	16	CSVEEGQGWGTDTQYF
TRBV5-6	TRBJ2-7	20	CASSLVGWRLAGVGSYEQYF
TRBV5-4	TRBJ2-5	13	CASSFRMEETQYF
TRBV27	TRBJ1-6	19	CASSRAGTGAFSGNSPLHF
TRBV25-1	TRBJ2-1	13	CASSVPAAGQQFF
TRBV20-1	TRBJ2-1	14	CSARPGQTYNEQFF
TRBV5-1	TRBJ2-1	17	CASSLDVGYSDYNEQFF
TRBV10-2	TRBJ2-1	18	CASSARDQNLITYNEQFF
TRBV19	TRBJ2-2	19	CASTGPSGTSGAYTGELFF
TRBV12-3/TRBV12-4	TRBJ2-1	12	CASNGRAGEQFF
TRBV3-1	TRBJ2-5	13	CASSQNYQETQYF
TRBV25-1	TRBJ1-4	16	CASSDWDTATNEKLFF
TRBV12-3/TRBV12-4	TRBJ2-3	19	CASSLSGQLWVSREDTQYF
TRBV6-1	TRBJ2-3	15	CASSPWTTYTDTQYF
TRBV11-2	TRBJ2-5	14	CASRKLGQQETQYF
TRBV29-1	TRBJ1-1	13	CSVRTGERAEAFF
TRBV7-8	TRBJ1-4	14	CASSQSSGNEKLFF
TRBV20-1	TRBJ1-5	12	CSAMPENQPQHF
TRBV12-5	TRBJ2-1	13	CASGLGLGFEQFF
TRBV5-5	TRBJ2-7	16	CASSLLPGQGSYEQYF
TRBV5-1	TRBJ2-3	16	CASRDGGRISTDTQYF
TRBV12-3/TRBV12-4	TRBJ1-3	15	CASTQLGGPGNTIYF
TRBV12-3/TRBV12-4	TRBJ2-1	12	CASSLSWNEQFF
TRBV6-5	TRBJ2-7	14	CASRSPDRGYEQYF
TRBV12-3/TRBV12-4	TRBJ2-7	15	CASRVDRVSSYEQYF
TRBV5-1	TRBJ2-2	14	CASSFGTDTGELFF
TRBV5-6	TRBJ2-3	15	CASSLGGWGSDTQYF
TRBV6-1	TRBJ2-3	17	CASSAGTGGPIPDTQYF
TRBV5-5	TRBJ2-5	15	CASRTPGLGVETQYF
TRBV12-3/TRBV12-4	TRBJ2-3	15	CASSRLEGITDTQYF
TRBV3-1	TRBJ2-3	16	CASSQGGGRPSDTQYF
TRBV10-3	TRBJ2-2	19	CAISPGLAGYLPPTGELFF
TRBV20-1	TRBJ1-1	12	CSARAQGTEAFF
TRBV7-9	TRBJ1-1	16	CASSLTGIRSVTEAFF
TRBV5-5	TRBJ1-2	15	CASSRAAAANYGYTF
TRBV19	TRBJ2-7	13	CASRGEVSYEQYF
TRBV3-1	TRBJ1-2	12	CASSHRGYGYTF
TRBV29-1	TRBJ2-7	13	CSVDGLTGEEQYF
TRBV6-6	TRBJ2-3	15	CASSPMGVGTDTQYF